This T cell receptor beta chain was found in a study of breast tumors, draining lymph nodes, adjacent tissues. Findings and caveats of the study: The lymph node origin of tumor T cells was framed as consistent with a hypothesis, not demonstrated. Tumors had less TCR diversity than lymph nodes, more than nontumor tissue. The data were judged consistent with most tumor T cells coming from lymph node and expanding in tumor.

TCRdb analysed the multiplex PCR reads with MiXCR anew, one entry per CDR3 protein. The table lists 200,000 or so distinct CDR3 sequences, about 32% of them singletons. The germline CDR1 and CDR2 sequences are SGHTS and YDEGEE. V was pared by 0 bases and J by 5 bases, with 9 bases between. The CDR3 sequence is 14 residues long. Samples came from axillary lymph nodes draining the breast cancer. Ten or more counts support this clonotype. Its specificity is not known. The sample comprised axillary lymph node tissue. The origin of this receptor is a female donor with breast cancer. Some clones in this sample may be carry-over from other donors' samples. This rearrangement joins TRBV5-8 to TRBJ2-1; the D is unclear. CDR3 DNA sequence: TGTGCCAGCAGCTTGGTTCAGCGTGACAATGAGCAGTTCTTC. Encoded protein: CASSLVQRDNEQFF.